One sample yielded the 7 T cell receptor beta chains listed below, sequenced in a study of CD8 T cells in Susac syndrome. Roughly 0.45 to 1 ug RNA was reverse transcribed with random hexamers. TCRdb analysed the immunoSEQ multiplex PCR reads with MiXCR anew, one entry per CDR3 protein. Here the sample spans 150,000 to 200,000 distinct CDR3 sequences, around 95% being singletons. Material: CD4+ T cells from PBMCs. The source is a human donor with multiple sclerosis.

This clonotype was counted a single time. V usage is TRBV29-1 and J usage is TRBJ2-3; 8 bases line up with TRBD1. The length of the CDR3 is 14 residues. Trimming took 8 bases from V and 1 from J; bases not matched to a gene: 8. Per germline, CDR1 SQVTM and CDR2 ANQGSEA. The chain's CDR3 is CSYPPGQGTDTQYF. DNA for the CDR3: TGCAGCTACCCCCCGGGACAGGGCACAGATACGCAGTATTTT.

J is TRBJ2-7 and V is TRBV30; either TRBD1 or TRBD2 may supply D (5 bases each). Germline V gene lookup returns CDR1 GTSNPN and CDR2 SVGIG (reference sequence). The CDR3 consists of 13 residues. V lost 0 bases and J lost 5, with 11 bases in between. The CDR3 region has the DNA TGTGCCTGGAGTGTTGGGGGATCCCACGAGCAGTACTTC. Translation: CAWSVGGSHEQYF.

The chain uses TRBV19 and TRBJ2-3; D gene unclear. V lost 1 base and J 8 bases, leaving 10 bases between the germline ends. Germline CDR1 LNHDA, CDR2 SQIVND (reference sequence). The CDR3 is made up of 13 amino acids. The CDR3 nucleotides read TGTGCCAGTAGTATAGCGCTGACGATTACGCAGTATTTT. Amino acid sequence: CASSIALTITQYF.

In DNA, the CDR3 is TGTGCCAGCAGCGTAGGGCCGCGCCGGGGCGAGCAGTACTTC. Residues: CASSVGPRRGEQYF. J is TRBJ2-7 and V is TRBV9, with D possibly matching TRBD2 (5 bases). The CDR3 sequence is 14 residues long. Trimming stripped 0 bases from V and 6 bases from J, with 13 bases between. Germline V CDR1 and CDR2: SGDLS, YYNGEE.

The V and J genes are TRBV30 and TRBJ1-2; D unresolved. CDR1 is GTSNPN and CDR2 is SVGIG in the germline V gene (reference sequence). The CDR3 runs to 11 residues. V lost 5 bases, J lost 3 bases, and 7 bases lay in between. CDR3: CAWCCDYGYTF. The CDR3 DNA follows: TGTGCCTGGTGCTGTGACTATGGCTACACCTTC.

This chain links TRBV29-1 with TRBJ1-2; 7 positions match TRBD1. From germline, CDR1 is SQVTM and CDR2 ANQGSEA. CDR3 length equals 14 residues. With V trimmed by 6 bases and J by 0 bases, 7 bases remained unmatched. The CDR3 here is CSVKQGQANYGYTF. The CDR3, as DNA: TGCAGCGTCAAACAGGGGCAAGCTAACTATGGCTACACCTTC.

V usage is TRBV30 and J usage is TRBJ2-1, with D uncertain. Germline V gene lookup returns CDR1 GTSNPN and CDR2 SVGIG (reference sequence). This CDR3 contains 18 residues. The V end was cut by 3 bases, the J end by 3 bases, with 24 bases between. The DNA for the CDR3 is TGTGCCTGGAGAGCCTCTGTATTCGAGGCCCTTGGCTACAATGAGCAGTTCTTC. This encodes CAWRASVFEALGYNEQFF.